The rows below give T cell receptor beta chains drawn from one sample of a study of T-cell memory formation after mild COVID-19. TCRdb re-called the 5' RACE reads through MiXCR, storing one row per CDR3 protein. The sample records about 350,000 distinct CDR3 sequences, roughly 15% being singletons. The sample consisted of PBMCs or a T cell subset sorted from them (not recorded which). The receptors stem from a man younger than 35 who had mild COVID-19 (a few samples of this study predate the infection). Cell type and time point are not known. Each CDR3 is given with its conserved first and last residue. The D gene is left open where the match is weak. For some rows the clone size is stated as once, few or many, or as a class when expanded; others skip it.

size: once
V: TRBV4-2
D: TRBD1
J: TRBJ1-5
CDR3: CASSQDLGTASQPQHF
DNA: TGTGCCAGCAGCCAAGATTTGGGGACAGCTAGTCAGCCCCAGCATTTT

size: .
V: TRBV7-2
D: .
J: TRBJ2-1
CDR3: CASSLVPGGGYNEQFF
DNA: TGTGCCAGCAGTTTAGTCCCCGGGGGCGGCTACAATGAGCAGTTCTTC

size: few
V: TRBV11-2
D: .
J: TRBJ1-2
CDR3: CASSAPAKGGGYTF
DNA: TGTGCCAGCAGCGCCCCCGCGAAGGGGGGAGGCTACACCTTC

size: .
V: TRBV5-4
D: TRBD1
J: TRBJ1-6
CDR3: CASSWTGSLSYSPLHF
DNA: TGTGCCAGCAGCTGGACAGGGTCGCTATCTTATTCACCCCTCCACTTT

size: few
V: TRBV5-1
D: TRBD1
J: TRBJ1-4
CDR3: CASSFASDRAFEKLFF
DNA: TGCGCCAGCAGCTTCGCATCGGACAGGGCTTTTGAAAAACTGTTTTTT

size: .
V: TRBV7-2
D: .
J: TRBJ2-2
CDR3: CATTPGRLNTGELFF
DNA: TGTGCCACCACTCCCGGGCGGCTGAACACCGGGGAGCTGTTTTTT

size: .
V: TRBV24-1
D: .
J: TRBJ1-5
CDR3: CATRGRGGYQPQHF
DNA: TGTGCCACCAGAGGCAGGGGAGGGTATCAGCCCCAGCATTTT

size: .
V: TRBV29-1
D: .
J: TRBJ2-5
CDR3: CSVEDSEETQYF
DNA: TGCAGCGTTGAAGACTCGGAAGAGACCCAGTACTTC

size: .
V: TRBV11-2
D: TRBD1
J: TRBJ1-1
CDR3: CASSLGTFPTGGKNTEAFF
DNA: TGTGCCAGCAGCTTAGGGACCTTCCCGACAGGGGGGAAGAACACTGAAGCTTTCTTT

size: few
V: TRBV6-5
D: .
J: TRBJ2-7
CDR3: CASSYRSRQNGDEQYF
DNA: TGTGCCAGCAGTTACAGGAGTCGGCAGAACGGCGACGAGCAGTACTTC

size: .
V: TRBV4-3
D: .
J: TRBJ1-4
CDR3: CASSQGEGWGWKLFF
DNA: TGCGCCAGCAGCCAAGGGGAGGGTTGGGGGTGGAAACTGTTTTTT

size: .
V: TRBV5-1
D: TRBD1
J: TRBJ1-2
CDR3: CASSLDPGQGRAGYTF
DNA: TGCGCCAGCAGCCTCGACCCGGGACAGGGCAGAGCTGGCTACACCTTC

size: .
V: TRBV6-1
D: .
J: TRBJ1-5
CDR3: CASSEAVGQNQPQHF
DNA: TGTGCCAGCAGTGAAGCTGTCGGCCAAAATCAGCCCCAGCATTTT

size: .
V: TRBV7-2
D: .
J: TRBJ2-5
CDR3: CASSPGALFQETQYF
DNA: TGTGCCAGCAGCCCCGGGGCCTTGTTTCAAGAGACCCAGTACTTC

size: .
V: TRBV6-1
D: .
J: TRBJ2-3
CDR3: CASSDALYTQYF
DNA: TGTGCCAGCAGCGATGCACTCTATACGCAGTATTTT

size: .
V: TRBV24-1
D: TRBD1
J: TRBJ1-4
CDR3: CATSDRGQILFF
DNA: TGTGCCACCAGTGATAGGGGACAGATACTGTTTTTT

size: few
V: TRBV6-5
D: .
J: TRBJ2-3
CDR3: CASSYRSDEGDTQYF
DNA: TGTGCCAGCAGTTACCGATCGGACGAGGGAGATACGCAGTATTTT

size: many
V: TRBV7-6
D: .
J: TRBJ2-1
CDR3: CASSRRADNEQFF
DNA: TGTGCCAGCAGTCGCCGAGCGGATAATGAGCAGTTCTTC

size: .
V: TRBV7-8
D: .
J: TRBJ2-5
CDR3: CASRKKRVHSEETQYF
DNA: TGTGCCAGCAGAAAGAAGCGGGTACACTCCGAAGAGACCCAGTACTTC

size: few
V: TRBV28
D: TRBD2
J: TRBJ2-3
CDR3: CASTPGGRLDTQYF
DNA: TGTGCCAGCACCCCGGGGGGGAGATTAGATACGCAGTATTTT

size: few
V: TRBV7-6
D: TRBD2
J: TRBJ2-3
CDR3: CASSFGLAGGRTQYF
DNA: TGTGCCAGCAGCTTCGGACTAGCGGGGGGGCGTACGCAGTATTTT

size: .
V: TRBV5-1
D: TRBD2
J: TRBJ2-1
CDR3: CASSRVTPGPLAGAYNEQFF
DNA: TGCGCCAGCAGCAGGGTTACCCCGGGACCCTTAGCGGGGGCCTACAATGAGCAGTTCTTC

size: few
V: TRBV19
D: TRBD1
J: TRBJ1-2
CDR3: CASSPWTGGNYGYTF
DNA: TGTGCCAGTAGTCCATGGACAGGGGGCAATTATGGCTACACCTTC

size: few
V: TRBV27
D: .
J: TRBJ2-1
CDR3: CASSLYTGGDSYNEQFF
DNA: TGTGCCAGCAGTTTATATACAGGGGGGGACTCCTACAATGAGCAGTTCTTC

size: few
V: TRBV10-3
D: .
J: TRBJ2-4
CDR3: CAISESLDRTKNIQYF
DNA: TGTGCCATCAGTGAATCTTTAGACAGGACCAAAAACATTCAGTACTTC

size: few
V: TRBV5-1
D: .
J: TRBJ1-5
CDR3: CASSLEGSQPQHF
DNA: TGCGCCAGCAGCTTGGAAGGGAGTCAGCCCCAGCATTTT

size: .
V: TRBV5-1
D: .
J: TRBJ2-2
CDR3: CASSARRARGTGELFF
DNA: TGCGCCAGCAGTGCTCGGCGGGCGAGGGGCACCGGGGAGCTGTTTTTT

size: few
V: TRBV24-1
D: TRBD2
J: TRBJ2-1
CDR3: CATRGGSGYNEQFF
DNA: TGTGCCACCAGGGGGGGGTCGGGTTACAATGAGCAGTTCTTC

size: .
V: TRBV4-3
D: .
J: TRBJ1-3
CDR3: CASSRDYIISGNTIYF
DNA: TGCGCCAGCAGCCGCGACTACATAATCTCTGGAAACACCATATATTTT

size: few
V: TRBV6-5
D: .
J: TRBJ1-1
CDR3: CASSYSGRGPLGTEAFF
DNA: TGTGCCAGCAGTTACTCGGGGCGGGGCCCTTTGGGCACTGAAGCTTTCTTT

size: few
V: TRBV20-1
D: TRBD1
J: TRBJ1-2
CDR3: CSASPLRQGANYGYTF
DNA: TGCAGTGCTAGCCCCTTAAGACAGGGGGCTAACTATGGCTACACCTTC

size: few
V: TRBV9
D: .
J: TRBJ2-3
CDR3: CASSVAGSDTQYF
DNA: TGTGCCAGCAGCGTAGCTGGATCAGATACGCAGTATTTT

size: many
V: TRBV14
D: .
J: TRBJ1-1
CDR3: CASSQDRQGRAFF
DNA: TGTGCCAGCAGCCAAGATCGGCAGGGTCGAGCTTTCTTT

size: few
V: TRBV7-2
D: .
J: TRBJ1-2
CDR3: CASSFGQSYGYTF
DNA: TGTGCCAGCAGCTTTGGACAGTCCTATGGCTACACCTTC

size: .
V: TRBV5-1
D: TRBD1
J: TRBJ1-5
CDR3: CASSPAGTGYQPQHF
DNA: TGCGCCAGCAGCCCAGCCGGGACAGGGTATCAGCCCCAGCATTTT

size: .
V: TRBV4-3
D: .
J: TRBJ2-5
CDR3: CASSQEWDTPSRLKTQYF
DNA: TGCGCCAGCAGCCAAGAGTGGGACACGCCCTCCCGTTTGAAGACCCAGTACTTC

size: .
V: TRBV5-1
D: .
J: TRBJ2-7
CDR3: CASSGAGSSYEQYF
DNA: TGCGCCAGCAGCGGTGCAGGGAGCTCCTACGAGCAGTACTTC

size: once
V: TRBV4-3
D: .
J: TRBJ1-2
CDR3: CASSQDTSLDWISYYGYTF
DNA: TGCGCCAGCAGCCAAGATACGAGTCTTGACTGGATCAGCTACTATGGCTACACCTTC

size: many
V: TRBV18
D: TRBD1
J: TRBJ1-4
CDR3: CASSPGTGGFGEKLFF
DNA: TGTGCCAGCTCACCCGGGACAGGGGGGTTTGGTGAAAAACTGTTTTTT

size: few
V: TRBV4-3
D: TRBD1
J: TRBJ2-1
CDR3: CASSQADRGTYNEQFF
DNA: TGCGCCAGCAGCCAAGCGGACAGGGGAACCTACAATGAGCAGTTCTTC

size: .
V: TRBV4-1
D: .
J: TRBJ2-7
CDR3: CASSQEGHVSYEQYF
DNA: TGCGCCAGCAGCCAAGAGGGCCACGTCTCCTACGAGCAGTACTTC

size: .
V: TRBV20-1
D: .
J: TRBJ2-7
CDR3: CSARVSDLGQYF
DNA: TGCAGTGCTAGGGTTTCCGACCTGGGGCAGTACTTC

size: .
V: TRBV20-1
D: .
J: TRBJ2-7
CDR3: CSAPTSSYEQYF
DNA: TGCAGTGCCCCTACTAGTTCCTACGAGCAGTACTTC

size: .
V: TRBV11-3
D: TRBD1
J: TRBJ1-6
CDR3: CASSPRDRALTSPLHF
DNA: TGTGCCAGCAGCCCGAGAGACAGGGCCTTGACTTCACCCCTCCACTTT

size: .
V: TRBV19
D: TRBD1
J: TRBJ2-5
CDR3: CASSRLGQESETQYF
DNA: TGTGCCAGTAGTCGACTGGGACAGGAGAGTGAGACCCAGTACTTC

size: many
V: TRBV18
D: TRBD1
J: TRBJ1-5
CDR3: CASSRQGGNQPQHF
DNA: TGTGCCAGCTCACGACAGGGGGGAAATCAGCCCCAGCATTTT

size: few
V: TRBV5-4
D: .
J: TRBJ2-1
CDR3: CAGRGGASENEQFF
DNA: TGTGCCGGCAGAGGGGGGGCCTCGGAAAATGAGCAGTTCTTC

size: few
V: TRBV4-3
D: .
J: TRBJ1-5
CDR3: CASSLGHGSNQPQHF
DNA: TGCGCCAGCAGCCTCGGTCATGGGAGCAATCAGCCCCAGCATTTT

size: .
V: TRBV4-1
D: .
J: TRBJ1-5
CDR3: CASSQEGGLGNQPQHF
DNA: TGCGCCAGCAGCCAAGAGGGGGGTTTGGGGAATCAGCCCCAGCATTTT

size: few
V: TRBV12-5
D: .
J: TRBJ2-1
CDR3: CASGLGGYNEQFF
DNA: TGTGCTAGTGGTTTAGGGGGATACAATGAGCAGTTCTTC

size: once
V: TRBV12-3/TRBV12-4
D: .
J: TRBJ2-1
CDR3: CASGRGAYNEQFF
DNA: TGTGCCAGCGGCAGAGGAGCCTACAATGAGCAGTTCTTC

size: .
V: TRBV5-1
D: .
J: TRBJ2-2
CDR3: CASSLEGRELFF
DNA: TGCGCCAGCAGCTTGGAGGGCAGGGAGCTGTTTTTT

size: .
V: TRBV9
D: .
J: TRBJ2-5
CDR3: CASSQSPNQGTQYF
DNA: TGTGCCAGCAGCCAGAGCCCTAATCAAGGGACCCAGTACTTC

size: .
V: TRBV6-2/TRBV6-3
D: .
J: TRBJ2-1
CDR3: CASRTDGLNWGEQFF
DNA: TGTGCCAGCAGAACTGACGGACTTAATTGGGGTGAGCAGTTCTTC

size: many
V: TRBV23-1
D: TRBD1
J: TRBJ2-6
CDR3: CASSQAPQRTGATF
DNA: TGCGCCAGCAGTCAAGCGCCACAGAGGACAGGGGCGACTTTC